A selection of T cell receptor beta chains follows, all from one sample in a study of T cells in tuberculosis. Sequenced by immunoSEQ multiplex PCR; TCRdb stores in-frame clones only, minus some. The sample lists roughly 34,000 clones; 95% to 96% were seen once. The sequenced sample was PBMCs. The receptor set was obtained from a donor aged 10 to 29 with latent tuberculosis or without tuberculosis infection. CDR3s include the opening cysteine and the closing phenylalanine or tryptophan.

V gene,J gene,CDR3 protein
TRBV29-1,TRBJ2-3,CSVDRLATTDTQYF
TRBV5-1,TRBJ2-2,CASSLEVSGGTNTGELFF
TRBV6-1,TRBJ2-3,CASSEALTSTDTQYF
TRBV27,TRBJ2-3,CATRTGDTDTQYF
TRBV7-2,TRBJ2-7,CASSLQGGGSSYEQYF
TRBV5-6,TRBJ2-3,CASSFGTGGQNTQYF
TRBV19,TRBJ2-3,CASSLGWTSINTQYF
TRBV11-2,TRBJ2-3,CASSFSGSVTDTQYF
TRBV6-5,TRBJ2-7,CATRRAGPYEQYF
TRBV5-1,TRBJ2-3,CASSLSGASTDTQYF
TRBV6-5,TRBJ2-7,CASSYSVAGGIYEQYF
TRBV5-1,TRBJ1-4,CASSLTPSGEKLFF
TRBV5-6,TRBJ2-7,CASSLAQAPISYEQYF
TRBV30,TRBJ2-1,CAWTSFRNEQFF
TRBV5-4,TRBJ2-4,CASSRQTNRLAKNIQYF
TRBV11-2,TRBJ2-2,CASSILAGGLNTGELFF
TRBV29-1,TRBJ2-7,CSVGDSSYEQYF
TRBV11-3,TRBJ1-1,CASSTGTGGTEAFF
TRBV7-2,TRBJ1-1,CASSLEQGAGTEAFF
TRBV15,TRBJ1-5,CATSRDKRPQHF
TRBV5-1,TRBJ2-3,CASSSGASGQDTQYF
TRBV7-3,TRBJ1-2,CASSLIAGGAAPGYTF
TRBV19,TRBJ2-1,CASSETSGGAVEQFF
TRBV19,TRBJ1-1,CASSPRGSRMNTEAFF
TRBV28,TRBJ2-2,CASSQTPPAVNTGELFF
TRBV7-2,TRBJ2-1,CASSLYSTSGVEQFF
TRBV6-5,TRBJ1-2,CASSYTGGGGGYTF
TRBV11-2,TRBJ2-3,CASIPGLDSRTDTQYF
TRBV30,TRBJ1-2,CAWGGQPYGYTF
TRBV19,TRBJ1-5,CASSTTGGGRQPQHF
TRBV6-1,TRBJ2-7,CASSEPGGGSEQYF
TRBV18,TRBJ1-5,CASSPGLPQHF
TRBV2,TRBJ2-1,CASSGPGTGGYNEQFF
TRBV12-5,TRBJ1-1,CASGPQGANTEAFF
TRBV13,TRBJ2-1,CASSLGLAETYNEQFF
TRBV29-1,TRBJ1-2,CSVPRGLSYGYTF
TRBV4-3,TRBJ2-5,CASSADRGRETQYF
TRBV6-5,TRBJ2-7,CASKRGGATYEQYF
TRBV7-9,TRBJ2-7,CASSLGQGATYEQYF
TRBV30,TRBJ2-3,CAWSDQNLGTDTQYF
TRBV7-9,TRBJ2-5,CASSLLGLAGDNQETQYF
TRBV6-6,TRBJ2-7,CASSYSGAQGGQYF
TRBV6-4,TRBJ2-1,CASSDSTSSGEQFF
TRBV15,TRBJ2-7,CATSRDQVGLAGSDEQYF
TRBV6-4,TRBJ2-1,CASSHPGLAGEQFF
TRBV4-3,TRBJ1-2,CASSQGTGRRSIYGYTF
TRBV10-2,TRBJ2-5,CASSELAGGPGETQYF